One and the same sample provided the 15 T cell receptor beta chains below, sequenced in a study of cytomegalovirus exposure and HLA in healthy donors (dated by TCRdb to about 2017). Library creation used the immunoSEQ multiplex PCR assay. This immuneACCESS table, as held by TCRdb, lists in-frame sequences with V and J called but not all clones. Of the missing ones, under half trace to an unresolved V gene in checked studies; the others have no known cause. The sample records about 360,000 clones, roughly 90% of which are singletons. The top ten clones comprise 0.83% of the sample. What was sequenced was PBMCs. The receptors stem from a young woman in good health and CMV-seronegative.

CDR3 in DNA: TGTGCCAGCAGGCCCGCGGGGGCGGGCACCGGGGAGCTGTTTTTT. This encodes CASRPAGAGTGELFF. The chain couples TRBV7-7 to TRBJ2-2; possibly TRBD2 for D (7 bases). Germline V CDR1 and CDR2: SSHAT, FNYEAQ (reference sequence). The length of the CDR3 is 15 residues. Trimming shortened V by 6 bases and J by 4 bases, and 15 bases separated the two germline ends.

J is TRBJ2-7 and V is TRBV7-8; maybe TRBD2 (5 bases). Germline V gives CDR1 SGHVS, CDR2 FQNEAQ. CDR3 length equals 13 residues. Trimming took 4 bases from V and 3 from J, leaving 10 bases between them. The CDR3 is CASSSGLLYEQYF. For the CDR3, the DNA is TGTGCCAGCAGCTCAGGACTCCTCTACGAGCAGTACTTC. The entire variable domain, with the rest obtained from reference TRBV7-8 and TRBJ2-7, is as follows: GAGVSQSPRYKVAKRGQDVALRCDPISGHVSLFWYQQALGQGPEFLTYFQNEAQLDKSGLPSDRFFAERPEGSVSTLKIQRTQQEDSAVYLCASSSGLLYEQYFGPGTRLTVT.

The table lists this clone with a few counts. The rearrangement joins TRBV28 to TRBJ2-7, with D tentatively TRBD1 (6 bases). Germline V lookup: CDR1 MDHEN, CDR2 SYDVKM. V lost 10 bases, J lost 3 bases, and 10 bases lay in between. The CDR3 is 11 amino acids. The CDR3, as DNA: TGTGCCACCCAGACAGGCTACGAGCAGTACTTC. Translating gives CATQTGYEQYF.

This chain joins TRBV7-8 and TRBJ1-2; unclear D gene. Germline V CDR1 and CDR2: SGHVS, FQNEAQ. This CDR3 contains 14 residues. V lost 5 bases and J 0 bases, leaving 10 bases between the germline ends. The CDR3 DNA follows: TGTGCCAGCAGCATGGGCTACTCTAACTATGGCTACACCTTC. Translation: CASSMGYSNYGYTF.

The genes are TRBV1 and TRBJ2-5; the table's D call of TRBD2 was not tested on the DNA. TRBV1 has pseudogene status. The CDR3 totals 17 residues. The CDR3, as DNA: TGCACCAGCAGCCAAGATGAGGCTGTTGAGCGGGTCGAGACCCAGTACTTC. It codes for CTSSQDEAVERVETQYF.

The chain links TRBV4-1 to TRBJ1-5; 7 positions match TRBD1. The CDR3 loop spans 16 amino acids. Germline V CDR1 and CDR2: MGHRA, YSYEKL. Losses at the gene ends were 4 bases for V and 2 bases for J; bases not matched to a gene: 8. CDR3 amino acids: CASSLGGTAGNQPQHF. The CDR3 nucleotides read TGCGCCAGCAGCCTCGGCGGGACAGCCGGCAATCAGCCCCAGCATTTT.

The chain employs TRBV5-5 and TRBJ1-1, with D perhaps TRBD1 (5 bases). Trimming left V 6 bases short and J 2 bases short, with 11 bases between. The CDR3 loop spans 13 amino acids. The germline gives CDR1 SGHKS, CDR2 YYEKEE (reference sequence). The CDR3: CASNGRTNTEAFF. As DNA, the CDR3 is TGTGCCAGCAATGGACGGACAAACACTGAAGCTTTCTTT.

The gene calls are TRBV30 and TRBJ2-2, with 8 bases fitting TRBD2. Germline lookup yields CDR1 GTSNPN and CDR2 SVGIG (reference sequence). The CDR3 consists of 15 residues. V trimming: 3 bases; J trimming: 6 bases; junction bases outside the gene matches: 9. The CDR3 DNA is TGTGCCTGGAGCCGGACGGGAGGGCCGGCCGGGGAGCTGTTTTTT. This encodes CAWSRTGGPAGELFF.

The rearrangement joins TRBV6-1 to TRBJ2-3; TRBD1 matches at 7 bases. Germline loops: CDR1 MNHNS, CDR2 SASEGT. CDR3 length: 15 residues. Trimming cost V 6 bases and J 1 base; bases outside gene matches: 7. The chain's CDR3 is CASRGQMTGTDTQYF. CDR3 DNA sequence: TGTGCCAGCAGGGGACAGATGACTGGCACAGATACGCAGTATTTT.

This clone was picked up one time. The V and J genes are TRBV5-8 and TRBJ2-7, with D unclear. CDR1 and CDR2 from the germline V gene are SGHTS and YDEGEE. The CDR3 covers 11 residues. V was clipped by 3 bases and J by 2 bases, with 3 bases between them. The DNA for the CDR3 is TGTGCCAGCAGCTATACCTACGAGCAGTACTTC. It yields the protein CASSYTYEQYF.

CDR3 residues: CATSRELQANQPQHF. For the CDR3, the DNA is TGTGCCACCAGCAGAGAGTTACAGGCGAATCAGCCCCAGCATTTT. The rearrangement uses TRBV15 and TRBJ1-5; possibly TRBD1 for D (5 bases). CDR1 and CDR2 from the germline V gene are LNHNV and YYDKDF (reference sequence). The V end lost 0 bases, the J end lost 4 bases, and 10 bases lay between the germline ends. The CDR3 contains 15 residues.

The chain recombines TRBV5-1 with TRBJ2-7; 8 positions agree with TRBD1. Unmatched junction bases numbered 13, after V lost 4 bases and J lost 7 bases. The CDR3 runs 15 residues. Germline V gene lookup returns CDR1 SGHRS and CDR2 YFSETQ. In DNA, the CDR3 is TGCGCCAGCAGCCCCGATGGACAGGGTTCAAGAGAGCAGTACTTC. Amino acids: CASSPDGQGSREQYF.

The V call is TRBV2, the J call TRBJ2-3; TRBD2 agrees at 7 bases. The CDR3 sequence is 16 residues long. With V trimmed by 3 bases and J by 5 bases, 11 bases remained unmatched. Germline V gene data show CDR1 as SNHLY and CDR2 as FYNNEI. In nucleotides, the CDR3 is TGTGCCAGCAGTGACCCTGGCGGGGGAGCAGGAGATACGCAGTATTTT. Protein: CASSDPGGGAGDTQYF.

J is TRBJ2-7 and V is TRBV10-3; 8 bases match TRBD1. The length of the CDR3 is 13 residues. Germline V gives CDR1 ENHRY, CDR2 SYGVKD. The trim removed 7 bases at V and 0 bases at J, leaving 2 bases unmatched. The CDR3 DNA sequence: TGTGCCATCACTACAGGGGGCTCCTACGAGCAGTACTTC. Amino acids: CAITTGGSYEQYF.

V and J are TRBV4-2 and TRBJ2-3, with 8 bases that match TRBD1. Unmatched junction bases numbered 8, after V lost 1 base and J lost 2 bases. The CDR3 contains 17 residues. Germline-derived CDR1 and CDR2 are LGHNA and YNFKEQ. The CDR3 DNA reads as TGTGCCAGCAGCCAAGGTGGGGCAGGGGGCATCACAGATACGCAGTATTTT. Amino acid sequence: CASSQGGAGGITDTQYF.